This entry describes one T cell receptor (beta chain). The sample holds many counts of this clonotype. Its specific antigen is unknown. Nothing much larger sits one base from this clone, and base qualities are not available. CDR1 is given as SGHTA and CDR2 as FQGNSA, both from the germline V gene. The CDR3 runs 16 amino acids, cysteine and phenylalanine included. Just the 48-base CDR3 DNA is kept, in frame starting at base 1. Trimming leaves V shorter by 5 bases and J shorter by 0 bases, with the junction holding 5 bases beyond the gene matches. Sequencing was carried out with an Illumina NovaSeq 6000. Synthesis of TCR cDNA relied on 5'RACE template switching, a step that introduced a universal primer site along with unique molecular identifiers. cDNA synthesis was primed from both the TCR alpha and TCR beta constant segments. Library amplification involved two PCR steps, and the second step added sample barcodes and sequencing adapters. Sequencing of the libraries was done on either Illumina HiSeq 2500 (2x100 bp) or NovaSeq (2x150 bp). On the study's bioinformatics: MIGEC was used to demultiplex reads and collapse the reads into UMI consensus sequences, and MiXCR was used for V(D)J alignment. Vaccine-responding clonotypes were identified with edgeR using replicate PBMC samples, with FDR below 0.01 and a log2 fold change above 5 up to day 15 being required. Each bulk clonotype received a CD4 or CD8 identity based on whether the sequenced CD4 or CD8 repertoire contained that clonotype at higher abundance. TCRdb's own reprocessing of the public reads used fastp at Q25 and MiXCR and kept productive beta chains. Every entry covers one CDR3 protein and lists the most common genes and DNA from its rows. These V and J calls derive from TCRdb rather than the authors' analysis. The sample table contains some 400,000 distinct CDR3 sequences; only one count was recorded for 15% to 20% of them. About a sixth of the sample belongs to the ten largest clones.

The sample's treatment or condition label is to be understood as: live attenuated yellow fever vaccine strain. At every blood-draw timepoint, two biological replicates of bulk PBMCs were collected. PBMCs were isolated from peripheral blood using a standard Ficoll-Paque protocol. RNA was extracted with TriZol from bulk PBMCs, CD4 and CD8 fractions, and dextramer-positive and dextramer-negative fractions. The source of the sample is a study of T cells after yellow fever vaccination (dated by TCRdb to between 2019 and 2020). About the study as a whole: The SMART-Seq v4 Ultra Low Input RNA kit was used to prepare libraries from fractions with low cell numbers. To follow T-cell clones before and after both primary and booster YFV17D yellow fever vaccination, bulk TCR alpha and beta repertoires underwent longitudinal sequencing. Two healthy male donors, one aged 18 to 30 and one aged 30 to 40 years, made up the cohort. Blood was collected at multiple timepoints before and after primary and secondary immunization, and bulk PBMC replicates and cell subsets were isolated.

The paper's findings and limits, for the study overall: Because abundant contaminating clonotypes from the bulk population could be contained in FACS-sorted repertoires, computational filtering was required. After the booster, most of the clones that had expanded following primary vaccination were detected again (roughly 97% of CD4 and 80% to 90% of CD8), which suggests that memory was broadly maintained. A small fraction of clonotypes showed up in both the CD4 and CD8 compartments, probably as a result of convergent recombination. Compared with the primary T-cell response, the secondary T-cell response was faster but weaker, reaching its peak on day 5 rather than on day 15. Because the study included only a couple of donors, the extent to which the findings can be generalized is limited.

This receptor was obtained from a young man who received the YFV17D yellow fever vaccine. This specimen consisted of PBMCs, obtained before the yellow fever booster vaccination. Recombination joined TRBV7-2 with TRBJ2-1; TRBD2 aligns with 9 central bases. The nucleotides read TGTGCCAGCAGCCCAATAGCGGGGGCCTCCTACAATGAGCAGTTCTTC. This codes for CASSPIAGASYNEQFF.